This T cell receptor (beta chain) appears in the sequencing data of a study of CD8 T cells in ankylosing spondylitis (dated by TCRdb to 2016 to 2017). With respect to the entire study: The study set out to find disease-linked TCR variants by profiling T cell receptor beta repertoires in ankylosing spondylitis patients and healthy donors. Samples of peripheral blood were taken, and for ankylosing spondylitis patients, synovial fluid was collected as well. The full study cohort comprised 25 ankylosing spondylitis patients and over 95 healthy donors.

Sequencing was carried out with an Illumina HiSeq 2500. Quantitative 5'-RACE with molecular barcodes was used to prepare TCR beta libraries. Under the source paper's analysis protocol: Disease-linked TCR variants were identified with a new computational method built on a probabilistic model of VDJ rearrangement. The public reads were quality trimmed at Q25 with fastp and then assembled into clones with MiXCR by TCRdb, keeping productive beta chains. Rows are unified per CDR3 protein, each entry keeping the most common DNA and genes. TCRdb assigned the V and J calls; the authors' analysis was not used. For this sample there are 150,000 to 200,000 distinct CDR3 sequences; around 8.9% appear just once. About 15% of the sample rests with the top ten. The sample holds a few counts of this clonotype. It has no known antigen specificity. Base quality data are lacking; no much larger clone is found one base away.

The investigation overall reported the following: Blood from ankylosing spondylitis patients appeared to be characterized by a TCR beta motif made up of seven or eight highly homologous amino acid variants. Some motif variants had previously been reported in the synovial fluid and blood of reactive arthritis patients, which suggests shared mechanisms of disease initiation. The disease-linked clones had a CD8+ phenotype and were found at relatively low frequencies in peripheral blood. The disease-linked clones were reported to be significantly enriched in matched synovial fluid samples from ankylosing spondylitis patients.

This receptor was taken from a female donor with ankylosing spondylitis or in good health (not recorded which). Sequencing used blood, either unsorted or a sorted T cell fraction (not recorded which).

The CDR3 region has the sequence CASSSDGRIETF. The base sequence is TGTGCCAGCAGCTCCGATGGGCGGATCGAGACCTTC. The chain joins TRBV7-9 to TRBJ1-2; the D gene remains uncertain. The germline V gene encodes CDR1 SEHNR and CDR2 FQNEAQ (reference sequence). The V and J ends are trimmed by 4 bases and 14 bases, leaving 17 bases between them. There are 12 amino acids in the CDR3, from cysteine to phenylalanine inclusive. The entry retains the CDR3 DNA only, 36 bases that are in frame from base 1.